The source of this T cell receptor (beta chain) is a study of blood T cells in healthy people across ages. Study results and limitations: Observed TCR beta diversity showed a strong correlation with the percentage of naive T cells as measured by flow cytometry. Any conclusive comparison of naive versus antigen-experienced cells was prevented by using unsorted PBMCs. Diversity was estimated from one million T cells, and these estimates were considered underestimates.

Primed by a sample-barcoded 5' primer and a J-beta primer mix, a second PCR proceeded for 7 to 11 cycles. Each cDNA was tagged by a template-switch adaptor containing 12 random nucleotides. TCRdb analysed the 5' RACE reads with MiXCR anew, one entry per CDR3 protein. The data show 380,000 or so distinct CDR3 sequences, 45% to 60% seen once. This clonotype showed up many times. Its antigen is not identified. V was clipped by 5 bases and J by 7 bases; unmatched bases: 5. Per germline, CDR1 SEHNR and CDR2 FQNEAQ (reference sequence). CDR3 length: 15 residues. This sequence originates from a man between 60 and 75 years old in good health. The rearrangement uses TRBV7-9 and TRBJ1-6, with 10 bases lining up with TRBD1. The sample comprised blood. In DNA, the CDR3 is TGTGCCAGCAGCACCGGGGACAGGGGAAATTCACCCCTCCACTTT. The encoded protein is CASSTGDRGNSPLHF.